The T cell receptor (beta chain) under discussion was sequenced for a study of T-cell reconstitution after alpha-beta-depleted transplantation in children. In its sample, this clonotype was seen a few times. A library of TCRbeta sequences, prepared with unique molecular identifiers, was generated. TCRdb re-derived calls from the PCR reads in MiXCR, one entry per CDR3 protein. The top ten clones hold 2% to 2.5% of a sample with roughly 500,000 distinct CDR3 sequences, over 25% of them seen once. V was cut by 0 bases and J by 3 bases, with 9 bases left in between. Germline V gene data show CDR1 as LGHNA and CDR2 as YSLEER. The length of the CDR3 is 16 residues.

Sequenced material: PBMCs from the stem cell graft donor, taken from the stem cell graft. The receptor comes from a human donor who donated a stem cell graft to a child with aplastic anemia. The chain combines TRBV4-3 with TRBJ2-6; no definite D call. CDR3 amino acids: CASSQETGYGANVLTF. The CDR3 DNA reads TGCGCCAGCAGCCAAGAAACCGGGTATGGGGCCAACGTCCTGACTTTC.